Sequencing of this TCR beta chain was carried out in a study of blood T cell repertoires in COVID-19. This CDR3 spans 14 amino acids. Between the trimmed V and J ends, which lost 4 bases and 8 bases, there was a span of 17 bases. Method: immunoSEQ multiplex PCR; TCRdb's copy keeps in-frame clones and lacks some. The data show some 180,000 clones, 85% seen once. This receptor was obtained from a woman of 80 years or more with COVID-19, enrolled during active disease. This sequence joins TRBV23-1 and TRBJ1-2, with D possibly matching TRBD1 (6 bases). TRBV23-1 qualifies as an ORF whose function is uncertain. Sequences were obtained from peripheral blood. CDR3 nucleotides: TGCGCCAGCAGTCCCCGGACAGTCCATGGGGGCTACACCTTC. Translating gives CASSPRTVHGGYTF.